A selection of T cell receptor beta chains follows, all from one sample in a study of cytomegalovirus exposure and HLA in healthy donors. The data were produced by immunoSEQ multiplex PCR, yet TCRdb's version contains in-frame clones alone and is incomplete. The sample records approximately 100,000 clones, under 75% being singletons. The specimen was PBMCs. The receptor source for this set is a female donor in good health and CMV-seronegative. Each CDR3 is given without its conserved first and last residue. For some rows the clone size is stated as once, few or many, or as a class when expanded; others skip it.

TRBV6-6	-	ASIPGLAGGEQY
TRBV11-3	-	ASSLDLYEQY
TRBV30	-	AWSVPRDGSPLH
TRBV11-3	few	ASSLASGGQF
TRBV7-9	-	ASSFIGGAYEQY
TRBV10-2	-	ASSEQGGYTEAF
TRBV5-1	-	ASSLGGTGTNYGYT
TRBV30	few	AWSVTDYTEAF
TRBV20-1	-	SARQSFGYT
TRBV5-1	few	ASRSRGGYGYT
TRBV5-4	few	ASSIPAAGEEFRAYEQY
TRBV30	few	ACTGEGASNQPQH